Below, one T cell receptor (beta chain) is given with its context. This clone's antigen is unknown. Base-call qualities are not available, and no considerably larger clone is one nucleotide away. This specimen comes from a study of shared clonotypes between healthy human individuals (TCRdb year 2020). As for the study more broadly: A few men and a couple of women, aged 18 to 49 years, made up the cohort. For each donor, CD4 naive and CD4 memory were each run on three plates, CD8 naive on two plates, and CD8 memory on one plate. Per donor, leukapheresis produced somewhere between about 0.9 and 10 billion PBMCs. To estimate repertoire size and how much clonotype sharing occurs between individuals, the study deeply sequenced the blood TCR repertoires of about five healthy adults. To increase sequencing depth and limit assay-specific biases, different laboratories used diverse techniques to prepare libraries and sequence TCR repertoires. What the research found in general, with its limitations: Larger estimated clonotype richness was generally found for naive subsets than for memory subsets. Pairwise subsampling indicated that sequencing depth was expected to affect the degree of clonotype sharing among donors. The genetic and exposure-history diversity represented was limited by the small number of donors. Even with the large sequencing depth, rarefaction of the sorted-subset datasets indicated that sequencing was incomplete. Sampling was restricted to blood, and TCR repertoires in tissues likely differ from the TCR repertoires found in blood. Compared with non-shared clonotypes, clonotypes shared by all four sorted-subset donors had higher generation probabilities. Across four donors, roughly 5.4% of naive CD4, approximately 4% of naive CD8, under 2.5% of memory CD4, and under 0.45% of memory CD8 clonotypes were shared.

TCR CDR3 regions were amplified from genomic DNA by multiplex PCR using the deep immunoSEQ assay. Extracted genomic DNA from each cell subset was spread evenly across all wells of several immunoSEQ 96-well plates, with each plate serving as a replicate. For sorted subsets, 200 ng of genomic DNA, equivalent to tens of thousands of T cell genomes, went into each replicate PCR. Purified libraries were measured with a Qubit 3.0 fluorometer, size-checked on a Bioanalyzer 2100, and measured again with the KAPA Library Quantification kit. Every immunoSEQ 96-well plate was sequenced on a separate single-read 150-cycle Illumina NextSeq 550 flow cell. Processing in the source paper ran as follows. Because the immunoSEQ output included only junctional sequences and no quality scores, the filtering could not be the same as the filtering used for full-length reads. To assign V/J genes and CDR3, sequences were annotated using PyIR, a Python wrapper for IgBLAST v1.9, with IMGT germline references. Reads were removed for weak V/J assignments (E-value above 1e-6), missing CDR3, stop codons, out-of-frame junctions, or ambiguous translated residues. V3J clonotypes were defined as sequences sharing an identical inferred V gene, J gene, and CDR3 amino acid sequence. Percentage overlap between repertoires was calculated by dividing the number of shared unique clonotypes by the size of the smaller repertoire. Three approaches were used to assess repertoire richness: RTK rarefaction, the Chao1 estimator, and Recon v2.1 estimates of unobserved clonotypes. Generation probabilities for all TCRbeta clonotypes obtained by the gDNA method from several donors were computed using OLGA. The clones in this table, taken by TCRdb from immuneACCESS, are in-frame only. Not every clone is retained; where verified, under half of the shortfall comes from an unresolved V gene, and the cause of the rest is unknown. Clone size and V and J calls were adopted from that table, with D and trimming inferred from the DNA. In this sample the table shows 800,000 to 950,000 clones, about 96% of which occur a single time. The ten largest clones capture less than 0.25% of the sample.

From its cysteine to its phenylalanine, the CDR3 spans 14 amino acids. Left in the record is the CDR3 DNA by itself, 42 bases read in frame from the first base. The V end gives up 4 bases and the J end 2 bases, leaving 6 bases in the junction not matched to a gene. CDR1 and CDR2, per the germline V gene (reference sequence), are SGHKS and YYEKEE. For the CD8 naive samples, CD45RO-negative cells were positively selected for CCR7, yielding a CD45RA+CCR7+ population from which TemRA cells were excluded. The donors were healthy, HIV-negative adults with no recently reported acute infections or vaccinations. Every donor was a Caucasian adult residing in Nashville, Tennessee, USA. After blood collection by leukapheresis, PBMCs were isolated using Ficoll-Histopaque density gradient centrifugation and then cryopreserved in the vapor phase of liquid nitrogen. Purity and quantity of every magnetically sorted T cell population were checked by analytical flow cytometry. Genomic DNA was isolated from each sorted fraction and quantified by UV absorbance on a Nanodrop 2000c.

The rearranged segments are TRBV5-5 and TRBJ2-7; 7 central nucleotides agree with TRBD2. This sequence was found in a man in his thirties or forties in good health. The sequenced sample consisted of naive CD8+ T cells sorted from blood. Interpreted using the paper, the cell subset or site label stands for: CD45RA+CCR7+. The bases are TGTGCCAGCAGCGAACCCGGGACTACCTACGAGCAGTACTTC. Protein translation: CASSEPGTTYEQYF.